These 30 T cell receptor beta chains came from one sample sequenced in a study of neoadjuvant nivolumab and ipilimumab in lung cancer. Clones were read by immunoSEQ multiplex PCR, and TCRdb kept only the in-frame ones, dropping some. Among 25,000 or so clones listed, about 83% were seen once. Source: tumor tissue, taken after neoadjuvant nivolumab, alone or with ipilimumab, at or shortly before surgery. The receptor set was obtained from an adult with non-small cell lung cancer.

CDR3 in amino acids: CASSQGGAGGGTDTQYF. CDR3 nucleotides: TGCGCCAGCAGCCAAGGAGGGGCGGGGGGAGGCACAGATACGCAGTATTTT. This chain uses TRBV4-1 with TRBJ2-3, with TRBD2 matching over 8 bases. The CDR3 has 17 residues. V shed 1 base, J shed 1 base, and the junction held 7 bases outside the gene matches. The germline gives CDR1 MGHRA, CDR2 YSYEKL.

The chain employs TRBV7-9 and TRBJ2-7; 11 nucleotides align to TRBD1. V dropped 3 bases and J dropped 0; count of bases not matched to a gene: 4. This CDR3 is 16 amino acids long. CDR1 SEHNR and CDR2 FQNEAQ come from the germline V gene (reference sequence). The DNA for the CDR3 is TGTGCCAGCAGCTTGGACAGGGGGCTCAGCTCCTACGAGCAGTACTTC. Protein sequence: CASSLDRGLSSYEQYF.

Here the CDR3 reads CAISDRGRGELFF. CDR3 coding DNA: TGTGCCATCAGTGACAGGGGGCGCGGGGAGCTGTTTTTT. This sequence joins TRBV10-3 and TRBJ2-2; TRBD1 agrees at 8 bases. This CDR3 contains 13 residues. Trimming took 3 bases from V and 7 from J; bases not matched to a gene: 1. Germline V CDR1 and CDR2: ENHRY, SYGVKD.

The V call is TRBV4-3, the J call TRBJ2-7; D ambiguous. V lost 4 bases to trimming and J lost 2 bases, with 15 bases between them. Per the germline V gene, CDR1 is LGHNA and CDR2 is YSLEER. The CDR3 is 15 amino acids. CDR3 coding DNA: TGCGCCAGCAGCCCGGACCCGGGCAGGACCTACGAGCAGTACTTC. The encoded protein is CASSPDPGRTYEQYF.

This clone was observed a handful of times. This chain connects TRBV12-5 to TRBJ2-5; D might be TRBD1 (5 bases). The CDR3 runs 13 residues. The V end was cut by 4 bases, the J end by 1 base, with 7 bases between. CDR1 LGHNT and CDR2 FRNRAP come from the germline V gene. The DNA for the CDR3 is TGTGCTAGTGGTTCGACAGTCCAAGAGACCCAGTACTTC. Its translation: CASGSTVQETQYF.

This clone has a handful of counts. The V call is TRBV7-9, the J call TRBJ2-5; TRBD2 might be the D (6 bases). Trimming shortened V by 4 bases and J by 6 bases, and 15 bases separated the two germline ends. The CDR3 totals 14 residues. Per germline, CDR1 SEHNR and CDR2 FQNEAQ (reference sequence). Here the CDR3 reads CASSSYRLGQTQYF. Written as DNA, the CDR3 is TGTGCCAGCAGCTCCTATCGACTAGGTCAGACCCAGTACTTC.

The chain is built from TRBV5-1 and TRBJ1-5, with D uncertain. The CDR3 runs to 15 residues. With 7 bases removed from V and 0 bases from J, the gap between germline ends came to 14 bases. Germline values: CDR1 SGHRS, CDR2 YFSETQ. The CDR3 protein is CASWPPQSSNQPQHF. The DNA for the CDR3 is TGCGCCAGCTGGCCTCCTCAGTCTAGCAATCAGCCCCAGCATTTT.

The rearrangement joins TRBV4-3 to TRBJ2-2; D unclear. Germline V gives CDR1 LGHNA, CDR2 YSLEER. Trimming stripped 1 base from V and 8 bases from J, with 11 bases between. This CDR3 comprises 14 residues. The CDR3, as DNA: TGCGCCAGCAGCCAAGTTTCCGGGTCGGGGGAGCTGTTTTTT. Translated, it gives CASSQVSGSGELFF.

The chain carries TRBV5-1 and TRBJ2-7, with D tentatively TRBD2 (6 bases). V gave up 2 bases and J gave up 2 bases, with 8 bases separating them. The CDR3 contains 13 residues. The germline CDR1 and CDR2 sequences are SGHRS and YFSETQ. The CDR3 loop reads CASSFAGTYEQYF. The DNA of the CDR3 is TGCGCCAGCAGCTTCGCGGGGACCTACGAGCAGTACTTC.

The chain has TRBV7-2 and TRBJ2-1; weak D call: TRBD1 (6 bases). Germline lookup yields CDR1 SGHTA and CDR2 FQGNSA. CDR3 length: 14 residues. Trimming removed 2 bases from V and 12 bases from J, with 17 bases in between. CDR3 sequence (DNA): TGTGCCAGCAGCTTATTGGCAGGGGAACGTGGGCAGTTCTTC. Its translation is CASSLLAGERGQFF.

Only one count was recorded for this clone. V and J are TRBV7-2 and TRBJ1-4; D not resolved. From germline, CDR1 is SGHTA and CDR2 FQGNSA. V was pared by 5 bases and J by 13 bases, with 14 bases between. The CDR3 covers 12 residues. CDR3 amino acids: CASSPPWGGLFF. CDR3 in DNA: TGTGCCAGCAGCCCCCCTTGGGGTGGACTGTTTTTT.

The chain is built from TRBV27 and TRBJ2-3, with 14 bases identical to TRBD2. From germline, CDR1 is MNHEY and CDR2 SMNVEV (reference sequence). The V gene end was trimmed by 5 bases and the J gene end by 3 bases; junction bases not matched to a gene: 4. The CDR3 runs to 16 residues. This chain's CDR3 is CASSTGLAGGTDTQYF. CDR3 nucleotide sequence: TGTGCCAGCAGTACCGGACTAGCGGGGGGAACAGATACGCAGTATTTT.

The chain links TRBV11-2 to TRBJ1-1; 8 bases align to TRBD1. The CDR3 runs to 17 residues. V lost 5 bases to trimming and J lost 5 bases; unmatched junction nucleotides: 16. CDR1 and CDR2 (germline): SGHAT, FQNNGV. The CDR3 region has the DNA TGTGCCAGCAGCCCAAGGACAGGGATTAAGGTGCGGACTGAAGCTTTCTTT. It codes for CASSPRTGIKVRTEAFF.

J is TRBJ1-5 and V is TRBV28; TRBD1 is a possible D gene (6 bases). Germline V gene lookup returns CDR1 MDHEN and CDR2 SYDVKM. This CDR3 spans 14 amino acids. With 7 bases removed from V and 4 bases from J, the gap between germline ends came to 14 bases. Written as DNA, the CDR3 is TGTGCCAGCACCGTAGGACAGACTAATCAGCCCCAGCATTTT. Residues: CASTVGQTNQPQHF.

The rearrangement links TRBV7-2 to TRBJ2-1; TRBD2 matches at 8 bases. This CDR3 has 15 amino acids. V was pared by 7 bases and J by 0 bases, with 5 bases of the junction left unmatched. Germline CDR1 is SGHTA and CDR2 is FQGNSA. CDR3 sequence (DNA): TGTGCCAGCACCGGGGGGGTCGGCTCCTACAATGAGCAGTTCTTC. This sequence encodes CASTGGVGSYNEQFF.

Regarding this clone: Different DNA sequences within this sample yield the same CDR3. The chain combines TRBV30 with TRBJ2-5, with 8 bases lining up with TRBD2. The CDR3 extends over 12 amino acids. The germline gives CDR1 GTSNPN, CDR2 SVGIG (reference sequence). V lost 3 bases, J lost 4 bases, and 1 base stayed unmatched. In DNA form, the CDR3 reads TGTGCCTGGAGCCTAGCGGGAGAGACCCAGTACTTC. This gives the protein CAWSLAGETQYF.

This chain uses TRBV7-9 with TRBJ1-4; TRBD1 matches 8 bases. The CDR3 covers 16 residues. The germline gives CDR1 SEHNR, CDR2 FQNEAQ (reference sequence). Losses at the gene ends were 1 base for V and 5 bases for J; bases not matched to a gene: 6. CDR3 residues: CASSLGGTGGNEKLFF. The DNA of the CDR3 is TGTGCCAGCAGCTTAGGGGGGACAGGTGGAAATGAAAAACTGTTTTTT.

Concerning this clone itself: The sample has other DNA sequences that encode this CDR3 too. This CDR3 reads CASRRQGTEAFF. The CDR3 bases are TGTGCCAGCAGAAGACAGGGAACTGAAGCTTTCTTT. V gene TRBV7-2 combines with J gene TRBJ1-1; 7 nucleotides align to TRBD1. CDR1 is SGHTA and CDR2 is FQGNSA in the germline V gene. There are 12 residues in the CDR3. The J segment lost 5 bases and the V segment lost 6 bases, leaving 3 bases of the junction unmatched.

This rearrangement joins TRBV6-6 to TRBJ2-5; 8 nucleotides agree with TRBD2. The CDR3 runs to 12 residues. V was clipped by 6 bases and J by 4 bases; unmatched bases: 1. CDR1 is MNHNY and CDR2 is SVGAGI in the germline V gene (reference sequence). CDR3 sequence reads: CASRLAGETQYF. The CDR3 DNA reads as TGTGCCAGCAGGCTAGCGGGAGAGACCCAGTACTTC.

This clone appeared once. The chain joins TRBV6-5 to TRBJ2-3; the match to TRBD2 covers 11 bases. This CDR3 spans 15 amino acids. The junction had 6 bases not matched to a gene; V was cut back by 6 bases and J by 4 bases. Per germline, CDR1 MNHEY and CDR2 SVGAGI. The CDR3 loop reads CASSLSGGAPDTQYF. The CDR3 bases are TGTGCCAGCAGCCTTAGCGGGGGGGCCCCAGATACGCAGTATTTT.

This clone has just one count. V and J are TRBV9 and TRBJ2-2, with D hard to call. This CDR3 has 15 residues. CDR1 and CDR2 from the germline V gene are SGDLS and YYNGEE. With 2 bases removed from V and 4 bases from J, the gap between germline ends came to 12 bases. CDR3 nucleotide sequence: TGTGCCAGCAGCGTCGGGTCGGCGAGCACCGGGGAGCTGTTTTTT. Residues: CASSVGSASTGELFF.

This chain joins TRBV7-2 and TRBJ2-6, with D unclear. The CDR3 length is 18 residues. The germline CDR1 and CDR2 sequences are SGHTA and FQGNSA. Trimming removed 1 base at V and 1 base at J, with 14 bases between. CDR3 DNA sequence: TGTGCCAGCAGCTTAGGTGGGTTAGCTACATCTGGGGCCAACGTCCTGACTTTC. This gives the protein CASSLGGLATSGANVLTF.

The chain links TRBV7-2 to TRBJ2-7; D gene ambiguous. The length of the CDR3 is 15 residues. V dropped 1 base and J dropped 0 bases, with 10 bases sitting between them. Germline assignment: CDR1 SGHTA and CDR2 FQGNSA. Written as DNA, the CDR3 is TGTGCCAGCAGCTTAGTATCCAAGAGCTCCTACGAGCAGTACTTC. Encoded protein: CASSLVSKSSYEQYF.

This rearrangement joins TRBV6-5 to TRBJ1-1; D ambiguous. The CDR3 has 14 residues. Trimming took off 4 bases at V and 1 base at J, with 10 bases between the two ends. Germline CDR1 MNHEY, CDR2 SVGAGI. The CDR3 DNA sequence: TGTGCCAGCAGTTGGTTGGGAGGGAACACTGAAGCTTTCTTT. Amino acid sequence: CASSWLGGNTEAFF.

The chain joins TRBV30 to TRBJ2-3; the match to TRBD2 covers 7 bases. The germline V gene encodes CDR1 GTSNPN and CDR2 SVGIG (reference sequence). V trimming: 3 bases; J trimming: 3 bases; junction bases outside the gene matches: 6. The CDR3 is 14 residues long. CDR3 region: CAWSEVRGTDTQYF. Here the CDR3 DNA reads TGTGCCTGGAGCGAGGTGCGGGGGACAGATACGCAGTATTTT.

The V and J genes are TRBV6-5 and TRBJ2-7, with TRBD2 identical over 9 bases. The germline V gene encodes CDR1 MNHEY and CDR2 SVGAGI. The CDR3 is 11 residues long. V lost 6 bases to trimming and J lost 6 bases; unmatched junction nucleotides: 0. CDR3 sequence: CASRREGEQYF. CDR3 nucleotide sequence: TGTGCCAGCAGGCGGGAGGGCGAGCAGTACTTC.

The chain recombines TRBV30 with TRBJ2-1; the match to TRBD2 covers 12 bases. The trim removed 2 bases at V and 14 bases at J, leaving 7 bases unmatched. The germline V gene has CDR1 GTSNPN and CDR2 SVGIG (reference sequence). The CDR3 loop spans 13 amino acids. The CDR3 DNA reads as TGTGCCTGGAGTCCAGCTAGCGGGGGGGGTAAGTTCTTC. Amino acid sequence: CAWSPASGGGKFF.

This chain connects TRBV14 to TRBJ2-1; 9 nucleotides align to TRBD2. The V gene end was trimmed by 2 bases and the J gene end by 7 bases; junction bases not matched to a gene: 21. Germline loops: CDR1 SGHDN, CDR2 FVKESK. CDR3 length: 20 residues. CDR3: CASSQPLPTSGHRMKNEQFF. CDR3 DNA: TGTGCCAGCAGCCAACCCTTACCGACTAGCGGCCATCGAATGAAGAATGAGCAGTTCTTC.

This chain links TRBV5-6 with TRBJ1-5; D may be TRBD1 (5 bases). Germline CDR1 reads SGHDT; CDR2 reads YYEEEE. Trimming cost V 3 bases and J 5 bases, with 9 bases left between them. The CDR3 has 13 residues. The CDR3 spells CASSSQGDQPQHF. CDR3 sequence (DNA): TGTGCCAGCAGCTCCCAGGGCGATCAGCCCCAGCATTTT.

The chain employs TRBV6-1 and TRBJ2-7; a weak D match, TRBD1 (6 bases). Germline V CDR1 and CDR2: MNHNS, SASEGT. Trimming cost V 7 bases and J 0 bases, with 16 bases left between them. The CDR3 runs to 15 residues. The CDR3 spells CASIPGTSLSYEQYF. Here the CDR3 DNA reads TGTGCCAGCATCCCCGGGACATCCCTCTCCTACGAGCAGTACTTC.